The rows below give T cell receptor beta chains drawn from one sample of a study of blood T cell repertoires in COVID-19. The method was immunoSEQ multiplex PCR; TCRdb's version includes in-frame clones alone and lacks a portion of them. The sample contains 470,000 or so clones, 70% to 90% of which appear only once. Sequences were obtained from peripheral blood. Receptors were obtained from a human donor in a cohort sampled during active COVID-19. Both conserved end residues are part of each CDR3. A D gene is named only where the DNA matches it firmly. Clone size is stated in some rows and not others, as once, few, many or a class when expanded.

cdr3_aa cdr3_nt d_call j_call v_call clone_size
CASSLAKGAGRNTEAFF TGCGCCAGCAGCTTGGCCAAGGGGGCAGGGAGGAACACTGAAGCTTTCTTT TRBD1 TRBJ1-1 TRBV5-1 .
CASSYSNQPQHF TGTGCCAGTTCGTATAGCAATCAGCCCCAGCATTTT . TRBJ1-5 TRBV19 .
CAWSVVVNTEAFF TGTGCCTGGAGTGTAGTAGTGAACACTGAAGCTTTCTTT . TRBJ1-1 TRBV30 few
CASSYVAGGWNEQFF TGTGCCAGCAGTTATGTAGCGGGAGGTTGGAATGAGCAGTTCTTC TRBD2 TRBJ2-1 TRBV6-5 .
CSASEAGLRTDTQYF TGCAGTGCTAGTGAGGCGGGGCTACGCACAGATACGCAGTATTTT . TRBJ2-3 TRBV20-1 .
CASSPGTTITGELFF TGTGCCAGCAGCCCCGGGACTACGATCACCGGGGAGCTGTTTTTT TRBD2 TRBJ2-2 TRBV9 .
CATSRGDMTDYTF TGTGCCACCAGTCGGGGGGACATGACTGACTACACCTTC . TRBJ1-2 TRBV24-1 .
CASSIRDRYFNTEAFF TGTGCCAGCAGTATCCGGGACAGGTATTTTAACACTGAAGCTTTCTTT . TRBJ1-1 TRBV21-1 once
CASSSPRVDTQYF TGTGCCAGCAGCTCCCCGAGGGTCGATACGCAGTATTTT . TRBJ2-3 TRBV28 .
CASSDTGTGGTEAFF TGTGCCAGCAGTGACACTGGGACAGGGGGAACTGAAGCTTTCTTT TRBD1 TRBJ1-1 TRBV25-1 many
CASSYSFGGNSPLHF TGTGCCAGCAGTTACTCGTTTGGGGGGAATTCACCCCTCCACTTT . TRBJ1-6 TRBV6-5 .
CAWSVGGRAWNTGELFF TGTGCCTGGAGTGTTGGTGGGAGGGCCTGGAACACCGGGGAGCTGTTTTTT TRBD2 TRBJ2-2 TRBV30 .
CASSESGVNTEAFF TGTGCCAGCAGTGAATCCGGGGTGAACACTGAAGCTTTCTTT . TRBJ1-1 TRBV25-1 .
CASSFGGVDTDTQYF TGTGCCAGCAGCTTTGGGGGGGTCGACACAGATACGCAGTATTTT TRBD2 TRBJ2-3 TRBV7-2 .
CASSPSASGGSYEQYF TGTGCCAGCAGCCCGAGTGCGTCAGGGGGGTCCTACGAGCAGTACTTC . TRBJ2-7 TRBV7-9 .
CASSFIRQANTGELFF TGTGCCAGCAGCTTCATAAGACAAGCGAACACCGGGGAGCTGTTTTTT . TRBJ2-2 TRBV7-8 .
CASSIRDMHSGANVLTF TGTGCCAGTAGTATTAGGGACATGCACTCTGGGGCCAACGTCCTGACTTTC . TRBJ2-6 TRBV19 .
CASSPPGGGQPQHF TGTGCCAGCAGCCCCCCCGGGGGGGGACAGCCCCAGCATTTT . TRBJ1-5 TRBV3-1/TRBV3-2 .
CASRLALGGTYEQYF TGTGCCAGCAGACTTGCCCTGGGGGGTACCTACGAGCAGTACTTC . TRBJ2-7 TRBV7-2 .
CASSSRQTGNTIYF TGTGCCAGTAGTTCCCGACAGACTGGAAACACCATATATTTT . TRBJ1-3 TRBV19 .
CASSPGQGETDTQYF TGCGCCAGCAGCCCGGGACAGGGGGAGACAGATACGCAGTATTTT TRBD1 TRBJ2-3 TRBV5-1 .
CASSQAGSGLAGEDEQFF TGCGCCAGCAGCCAAGCCGGCTCTGGACTAGCGGGAGAGGATGAGCAGTTCTTC TRBD2 TRBJ2-1 TRBV4-1 .
CAGLGQPYGYTF TGTGCCGGGTTAGGACAGCCTTATGGCTACACCTTC . TRBJ1-2 TRBV30 once
CAWRGRDSGNTIYF TGTGCCTGGAGGGGGAGGGACTCTGGAAACACCATATATTTT . TRBJ1-3 TRBV30 .
CASSRREGPSRTDTQYF TGTGCCAGTAGTAGACGGGAGGGCCCCTCTCGCACAGATACGCAGTATTTT TRBD2 TRBJ2-3 TRBV19 once
CASSRGTGGGLNTEAFF TGTGCCAGTAGTAGGGGGACAGGGGGCGGACTGAACACTGAAGCTTTCTTT TRBD1 TRBJ1-1 TRBV19 few
CASSLNQATGYTF TGTGCCAGCAGCTTAAATCAGGCTACGGGCTACACCTTC . TRBJ1-2 TRBV11-2 .
CASSQGLAGVRNEQYF TGTGCCAGCAGCCAGGGACTAGCGGGAGTTAGGAACGAGCAGTACTTC TRBD2 TRBJ2-7 TRBV4-2 .
CASSYWGGQGSIQYF TGTGCCAGCAGTTACTGGGGGGGACAGGGTAGCATTCAGTACTTC TRBD1 TRBJ2-4 TRBV6-5 .
CASSNVGGASYEQYF TGTGCCAGCAGCAACGTCGGAGGGGCCTCCTACGAGCAGTACTTC . TRBJ2-7 TRBV9 .
CASSLGLADNEQFF TGTGCCAGCAGTTTGGGACTAGCGGACAATGAGCAGTTCTTC TRBD2 TRBJ2-1 TRBV28 .
CASSGIVYGYTF TGTGCCAGCAGCGGCATAGTCTATGGCTACACCTTC . TRBJ1-2 TRBV9 .
CASSSSRVPKNIQYF TGCGCCAGCAGCTCAAGCAGGGTCCCCAAAAACATTCAGTACTTC . TRBJ2-4 TRBV4-3 once
CASSLQGLNTEAFF TGTGCCAGCTCACTTCAGGGTTTGAACACTGAAGCTTTCTTT . TRBJ1-1 TRBV18 .
CASSLGLARIYEQYF TGTGCCAGCAGCTTGGGACTAGCGAGGATCTACGAGCAGTACTTC TRBD2 TRBJ2-7 TRBV5-5 .